The 23 T cell receptor beta chains given below trace back to one sample, sequenced in a study of control samples from healthy donors and cancer patients. The repertoire was sequenced with immunoSEQ multiplex PCR; TCRdb's copy has only in-frame clones and lacks some. Of approximately 100,000 clones in the sample, around 89% are singletons; the top ten hold approximately 7.8%. Specimen: blood. The receptors originated from a man aged 25 to 40 in good health.

V and J are TRBV6-1 and TRBJ2-7, with D possibly matching TRBD1 (7 bases). V was cut by 2 bases and J by 6 bases, with 14 bases left in between. The CDR3 spans 14 residues. Germline CDR1 and CDR2: MNHNS and SASEGT. CDR3 coding DNA: TGTGCCAGCAGTGAAAGGCCCCAGGGGGGCGAGCAGTACTTC. Translation: CASSERPQGGEQYF.

The gene calls are TRBV3-1 (or the pseudogene TRBV3-2) and TRBJ1-6; TRBD1 aligns across 9 bases. CDR1 and CDR2 from the germline V gene are LGHDT and YNNKEL (reference sequence). The trim removed 4 bases at V and 10 bases at J, leaving 14 bases unmatched. The CDR3 has 17 residues. In DNA form, the CDR3 reads TGTGCCAGCAGCCGAGGGACAGGGAGGAATGTGGGGTCACCCCTCCACTTT. The encoded protein is CASSRGTGRNVGSPLHF.

The chain combines TRBV19 with TRBJ1-3, with 7 bases identical to TRBD1. CDR1 and CDR2 (germline): LNHDA, SQIVND (reference sequence). Trimming at V came to 6 bases and at J to 4 bases, leaving 12 bases not matched to a gene. The CDR3 is made up of 16 amino acids. The chain's CDR3 is CASRKGQRASGNTIYF. CDR3 coding DNA: TGTGCCAGTAGAAAGGGACAGAGGGCCTCCGGAAACACCATATATTTT.

CDR3: CAGGKGTYQETQYF. The CDR3 DNA follows: TGTGCCGGGGGCAAAGGCACATACCAAGAGACCCAGTACTTC. V gene TRBV7-8 combines with J gene TRBJ2-5; tentative D call: TRBD1 (6 bases). Trimming took 11 bases from V and 0 from J, leaving 16 bases between them. The CDR3 length is 14 residues. From germline, CDR1 is SGHVS and CDR2 FQNEAQ.

CDR3: CASSQIMGGRAETDTQYF. CDR3 bases: TGCGCCAGCAGCCAAATAATGGGCGGGAGGGCCGAGACAGATACGCAGTATTTT. The chain carries TRBV4-1 and TRBJ2-3; TRBD2 aligns across 9 bases. Trimming removed 2 bases from V and 3 bases from J; junction bases left unmatched: 12. The CDR3 runs 18 residues. The germline gives CDR1 MGHRA, CDR2 YSYEKL.

In this sample, this clone turned up once. This rearrangement joins TRBV6-5 to TRBJ2-5, with 11 bases identical to TRBD1. Trimming cost V 10 bases and J 4 bases; bases outside gene matches: 8. The CDR3 runs 14 residues. Germline CDR1 MNHEY, CDR2 SVGAGI. The CDR3 coding sequence is TGTGCCACCTCAGGGACAGGGGGAGGAGAGACCCAGTACTTC. This translates into CATSGTGGGETQYF.

This clone was counted a single time. V gene TRBV11-2 combines with J gene TRBJ1-1; a possible D gene is TRBD1 (5 bases). Germline V CDR1 and CDR2: SGHAT, FQNNGV. Between the trimmed V and J ends, which lost 10 bases and 3 bases, there was a span of 15 bases. The CDR3 is made up of 13 amino acids. The CDR3 region has the DNA TGTGCCACCCGATTTGGGGGGGACACTGAAGCTTTCTTT. Amino acid sequence: CATRFGGDTEAFF.

This clone was counted between two and nine times. The J gene is TRBJ1-2, the V gene TRBV19; D is ambiguous. The V gene lost 6 bases and the J gene lost 2 bases, with 4 bases spanning the gap. The CDR3 is 11 amino acids. Germline-derived CDR1 and CDR2 are LNHDA and SQIVND (reference sequence). CDR3 loop: CASRQNYGYTF. For the CDR3, the DNA is TGTGCCAGTAGACAGAACTATGGCTACACCTTC. Full variable domain (outside the CDR3, taken from reference TRBV19 and TRBJ1-2): DGGITQSPKYLFRKEGQNVTLSCEQNLNHDAMYWYRQDPGQGLRLIYYSQIVNDFQKGDIAEGYSVSREKKESFPLTVTSAQKNPTAFYLCASRQNYGYTFGSGTRLTVV.

This clone was recorded at least ten times. The chain recombines TRBV19 with TRBJ2-3; TRBD2 matches at 9 bases. Germline CDR1 is LNHDA and CDR2 is SQIVND (reference sequence). With 7 bases clipped from V and 4 bases from J, the junction kept 6 bases outside the gene matches. The CDR3 extends over 14 amino acids. CDR3 bases: TGTGCCAGTAATAGCGGGGGTACCGCAGATACGCAGTATTTT. It yields the protein CASNSGGTADTQYF.

The gene calls are TRBV7-2 and TRBJ2-2, with 10 nucleotides matching TRBD2. Germline V gene data show CDR1 as SGHTA and CDR2 as FQGNSA. V gave up 2 bases and J gave up 7 bases; unmatched junction bases: 13. CDR3 length equals 18 residues. The CDR3 nucleotides are TGTGCCAGCAGCTTATTGGGAAGACTAGCGGGTGAAGGCGGGGAGCTGTTTTTT. Its translation is CASSLLGRLAGEGGELFF. Full variable domain (missing parts from reference TRBV7-2 and TRBJ2-2): GAGVSQSPSNKVTEKGKDVELRCDPISGHTALYWYRQSLGQGLEFLIYFQGNSAPDKSGLPSDRFSAERTGGSVSTLTIQRTQQEDSAVYLCASSLLGRLAGEGGELFFGEGSRLTVL.

This CDR3 is CATRGGQAQETQYF. In DNA, the CDR3 is TGTGCCACCCGGGGAGGGCAGGCTCAAGAGACCCAGTACTTC. The chain employs TRBV24-1 and TRBJ2-5, with 7 bases identical to TRBD2. CDR1 is KGHDR, CDR2 SFDVKD, per germline. The V segment lost 9 bases and the J segment 2 bases; nucleotides outside the gene matches: 8. The CDR3 contains 14 residues.

The rearrangement links TRBV11-2 to TRBJ2-1; perhaps TRBD2 as D (5 bases). CDR3 size: 18 residues. Germline-derived CDR1 and CDR2 are SGHAT and FQNNGV. V was cut by 0 bases and J by 5 bases, with 20 bases left in between. Here the CDR3 reads CASSLENPIWTGDNEQFF. The CDR3 DNA reads TGTGCCAGCAGCTTAGAAAACCCGATCTGGACTGGGGACAATGAGCAGTTCTTC.

J is TRBJ2-2 and V is TRBV5-4, with 10 positions matching TRBD1. The CDR3 is 16 residues long. V shed 4 bases and J 6 bases; nucleotides not matched to a gene: 9. From germline, CDR1 is SGHNT and CDR2 YYREEE (reference sequence). CDR3 bases: TGTGCCAGCAGCCTCATGACAGGGGGCGCCCCCGGGGAGCTGTTTTTT. The encoded protein is CASSLMTGGAPGELFF.

The J gene is TRBJ2-7, the V gene TRBV7-8; D is perhaps TRBD2 (5 bases). The V gene's germline CDR1 is SGHVS and CDR2 FQNEAQ. Trimming left V 6 bases short and J 3 bases short, with 24 bases between. This CDR3 contains 17 residues. CDR3 protein: CASSYDTEGGADYEQYV. The CDR3 bases are TGTGCCAGCAGTTACGACACTGAAGGAGGCGCCGACTACGAGCAGTACGTC.

The chain joins TRBV9 to TRBJ2-6; D remains ambiguous. Trimming took 6 bases from V and 2 from J, leaving 9 bases between them. Germline V gene lookup returns CDR1 SGDLS and CDR2 YYNGEE. The CDR3 covers 14 residues. The CDR3 DNA reads TGTGCCAGCACCGGGTCGGCTGGGGCCAACGTCCTGACTTTC. Its translation is CASTGSAGANVLTF.

This chain uses TRBV30 with TRBJ1-1, with D uncertain. The CDR3 extends over 14 amino acids. V shed 0 bases and J shed 6 bases, with 14 bases lying between them. CDR1 and CDR2 from the germline V gene are GTSNPN and SVGIG (reference sequence). The CDR3 region is CAWSVGRPRAEAFF. The CDR3 DNA reads as TGTGCCTGGAGTGTCGGCCGCCCCCGGGCTGAAGCTTTCTTT.

This sequence joins TRBV30 and TRBJ1-4, with 9 bases aligning to TRBD1. This CDR3 is 15 amino acids long. Germline V gives CDR1 GTSNPN, CDR2 SVGIG (reference sequence). The V gene end was trimmed by 0 bases and the J gene end by 8 bases; junction bases not matched to a gene: 7. CDR3 sequence (DNA): TGTGCCTGGAGTGTGCTGACAGGGGGATGGGAAAAACTGTTTTTT. It encodes CAWSVLTGGWEKLFF.

V usage is TRBV3-1 (or the pseudogene TRBV3-2) and J usage is TRBJ2-7; a weak D match, TRBD1 (5 bases). V dropped 0 bases and J dropped 0 bases, with 15 bases sitting between them. The CDR3 covers 17 residues. Germline lookup yields CDR1 LGHDT and CDR2 YNNKEL (reference sequence). CDR3 loop: CASSQETPQVSSYEQYV. As DNA, the CDR3 is TGTGCCAGCAGCCAAGAGACCCCACAGGTAAGCTCCTACGAGCAGTACGTC.

This sequence joins TRBV6-2 or TRBV6-3 and TRBJ2-7; D gene ambiguous. Between the trimmed V and J ends, which lost 2 bases and 5 bases, there was a span of 4 bases. Looked up from germline, CDR1 is MNHEY and CDR2 is SVGEGT. The CDR3 has 11 amino acids. CDR3 in amino acids: CASSYEDEQYF. DNA for the CDR3: TGTGCCAGCAGTTACGAGGACGAGCAGTACTTC.

The chain couples TRBV5-6 to TRBJ1-5, with D possibly being TRBD1 (5 bases). Per the germline V gene, CDR1 is SGHDT and CDR2 is YYEEEE. This CDR3 has 15 residues. V was trimmed by 5 bases and J by 7 bases, leaving 19 bases between them. CDR3 residues: CASRASGAGNQPQHF. The CDR3, as DNA: TGTGCCAGCAGGGCGAGTGGGGCGGGAAACCAGCCCCAGCATTTT.

The V gene is TRBV7-2, the J gene TRBJ2-4, with D unclear. Germline CDR1 reads SGHTA; CDR2 reads FQGNSA. V gave up 0 bases and J gave up 0 bases, with 3 bases separating them. The length of the CDR3 is 14 residues. The CDR3, as DNA: TGTGCCAGCAGCTTAGCCCTAGCCAAAAACATTCAGTACTTC. Protein: CASSLALAKNIQYF. The entire variable domain, with the rest obtained from reference TRBV7-2 and TRBJ2-4, is as follows: GAGVSQSPSNKVTEKGKDVELRCDPISGHTALYWYRQSLGQGLEFLIYFQGNSAPDKSGLPSDRFSAERTGGSVSTLTIQRTQQEDSAVYLCASSLALAKNIQYFGAGTRLSVL.

The rearrangement links TRBV3-1 (or the pseudogene TRBV3-2) to TRBJ1-3; a possible D gene is TRBD1 (6 bases). Trimming cost V 4 bases and J 0 bases, with 10 bases left between them. The germline CDR1 and CDR2 sequences are LGHDT and YNNKEL (reference sequence). CDR3 size: 15 residues. CDR3 DNA: TGTGCCAGCAGCCTGGGACAACTCTCTGGAAACACCATATATTTT. Amino acids: CASSLGQLSGNTIYF.

The chain is built from TRBV14 and TRBJ1-6, with TRBD1 as a possible D gene (6 bases). This CDR3 contains 14 residues. Trimming took off 3 bases at V and 6 bases at J, with 9 bases between the two ends. CDR1 is SGHDN and CDR2 is FVKESK in the germline V gene. CDR3 amino acids: CASSHDRINSPLHF. Here the CDR3 DNA reads TGTGCCAGCAGCCACGACAGGATTAATTCACCCCTCCACTTT.